These 5 T cell receptor beta chains were sequenced from one sample in a study of blood T cell repertoires in COVID-19. Clones were read by immunoSEQ multiplex PCR, and TCRdb kept only the in-frame ones, dropping some. The data hold around 26,000 clones, with 90% to 95% observed a single time. Input material: peripheral blood. The receptor set was obtained from a human donor in a cohort sampled during active COVID-19.

The chain uses TRBV6-5 and TRBJ1-6; no definite D call. Germline-derived CDR1 and CDR2 are MNHEY and SVGAGI. With 6 bases removed from V and 8 bases from J, the gap between germline ends came to 8 bases. There are 12 residues in the CDR3. The DNA for the CDR3 is TGTGCCAGCAGATTTAGAGATTCACCCCTCCACTTT. The encoded protein is CASRFRDSPLHF.

The rearrangement joins TRBV18 to TRBJ1-1; weak D call: TRBD1 (6 bases). The length of the CDR3 is 14 residues. The germline CDR1 and CDR2 sequences are KGHSH and LQKENI. V lost 1 base and J 4 bases, leaving 10 bases between the germline ends. CDR3: CASSPQGGATEAFF. CDR3 sequence (DNA): TGTGCCAGCTCACCACAGGGGGGGGCCACTGAAGCTTTCTTT.

This sequence joins TRBV19 and TRBJ1-1, with 9 bases fitting TRBD1. The V gene's germline CDR1 is LNHDA and CDR2 SQIVND (reference sequence). V trimming: 5 bases; J trimming: 1 base; junction bases outside the gene matches: 8. CDR3 length: 16 amino acids. In DNA, the CDR3 is TGTGCCAGTAGTCTAAGACAGGGGGTGTCGAACACTGAAGCTTTCTTT. Translation: CASSLRQGVSNTEAFF.

The rearrangement uses TRBV5-1 and TRBJ2-2, with TRBD2 matching 14 bases. Trimming took 4 bases from V and 4 from J; bases not matched to a gene: 6. The V gene's germline CDR1 is SGHRS and CDR2 YFSETQ. The CDR3 spans 17 residues. CDR3 protein: CASSIGLAGGGTGELFF. The CDR3 DNA reads TGCGCCAGCAGCATCGGACTAGCGGGGGGAGGCACCGGGGAGCTGTTTTTT. Using reference TRBV5-1 and TRBJ2-2 for the parts outside the CDR3, the full variable domain is KAGVTQTPRYLIKTRGQQVTLSCSPISGHRSVSWYQQTPGQGLQFLFEYFSETQRNKGNFPGRFSGRQFSNSRSEMNVSTLELGDSALYLCASSIGLAGGGTGELFFGEGSRLTVL.

The J gene is TRBJ2-7, the V gene TRBV27; TRBD1 agrees at 11 bases. CDR1 and CDR2 (germline): MNHEY, SMNVEV (reference sequence). There are 15 residues in the CDR3. The V segment lost 5 bases and the J segment 2 bases; nucleotides outside the gene matches: 5. CDR3 in DNA: TGTGCCAGCAGTGTCCAGGGACAGGGGGCCTACGAGCAGTACTTC. Protein product: CASSVQGQGAYEQYF.